Described below is a single T cell receptor beta chain sequence and its context. Its antigen is currently not known. No per-base quality is available; no much larger clone lies one base away. The CDR3 numbers 16 residues from cysteine through phenylalanine. Kept here is only the CDR3 DNA, which spans 48 bases and is read in frame from base 1. V is cut back by 3 bases and J by 2 bases, with 6 bases in the junction unmatched. Taken from the germline V gene (reference sequence), the CDR1 and CDR2 loops are LNHDA and SQIVND. Enrolling through a virtual design, the prospective study's participants ranged in age from roughly 18 to 89 years and lived across about two dozen United States geographic areas. Cohort assignment in the prospective study relied on participant-reported clinical history from a screening survey and a study questionnaire. In the prospective study, mobile phlebotomists collected whole blood, serum and a nasopharyngeal or oropharyngeal swab from each participant. Prospective study participants could optionally give additional blood draws and questionnaires over an approximately two-month period. Prospective study blood samples were shipped either frozen or at room temperature before DNA extraction.

The sample belongs to a study of blood T cell repertoires in COVID-19 (dated by TCRdb to between 2020 and 2021). For the study in its entirety: Samples from collaborators originated in the United States, Italy and Spain and spanned both the acute and convalescent phases of COVID-19. The repertoires were released in a freely available public database intended as a resource for research on the immune response to SARS-CoV-2. Deeply sampled blood TCRbeta repertoires from subjects exposed to, actively infected with, or recovered from COVID-19 were included in the dataset. The material from the prospective study consisted of cDNA or gDNA derived from T cells, B-cell-depleted T cells, or PBMCs. Nearly every sample came with metadata listing a de-identified subject ID, COVID-19 status, age in years and sex. Where available, HLA class I and class II types were obtained from metadata supplied by the sample provider rather than from assay-based typing. Samples came from the ongoing ImmuneRACE study (first 160 participants) plus 1,254 subjects from 6 global collaborators.

Overall study outcomes, separate from this receptor: The quantity of clinical and demographic metadata differed by source and by participant and was supplied without curation.

TCRbeta CDR3 regions were amplified from genomic DNA by means of the immunoSEQ Assay, a bias-controlled multiplex PCR. In the original analysis: The number of nucleated cells in each sample was estimated from the amplification of reference gene primers within the assay. To quantify the absolute abundance of each unique TCRbeta CDR3 rearrangement, sequence reads were collapsed and filtered. Productive Simpson clonality was computed per sample as the square root of Simpson's diversity index over productive rearrangements. In TCRdb, the immuneACCESS table is reduced to in-frame sequences with V and J assigned. These tables do not hold every clone; where another copy was compared, an unresolved V gene accounts for under half, and the others remain unexplained. D and trimming come from the DNA, and the V and J calls and clone size come from that table. This sample holds 280,000 or so clones; roughly 90% were observed only once. The top ten constitute about 1.8% of the sample.

Recombination connected TRBV19 to TRBJ2-3, and 9 bases in between align with TRBD2. The receptor was derived from a woman aged 18-29 years with acute COVID-19. Material: PBMCs or T cells enriched from blood (not recorded which). CDR3 protein: CASSMRLAEVTDTQYF. The DNA is TGTGCCAGTAGTATGAGACTAGCGGAAGTCACAGATACGCAGTATTTT.